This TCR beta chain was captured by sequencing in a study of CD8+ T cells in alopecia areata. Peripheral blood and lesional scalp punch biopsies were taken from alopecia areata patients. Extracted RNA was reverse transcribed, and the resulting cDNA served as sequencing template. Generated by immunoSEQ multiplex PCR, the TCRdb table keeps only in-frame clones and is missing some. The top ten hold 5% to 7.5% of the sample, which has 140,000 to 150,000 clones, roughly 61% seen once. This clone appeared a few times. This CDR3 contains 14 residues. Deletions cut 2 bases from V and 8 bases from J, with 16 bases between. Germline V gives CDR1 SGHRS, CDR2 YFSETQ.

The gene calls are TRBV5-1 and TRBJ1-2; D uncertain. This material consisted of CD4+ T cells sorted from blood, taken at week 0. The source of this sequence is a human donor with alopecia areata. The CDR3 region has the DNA TGCGCCAGCAGCTTCGGTGAAGTTTCGGGCGGCTACACCTTC. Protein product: CASSFGEVSGGYTF.